This TCR beta chain was sequenced for a study of T cell responses to AZD1222 COVID-19 vaccine. Study outcomes and limitations: Researchers report vaccine-associated CD4 TCRs spanning spike, with dominance at 160-218 and 743-854. Most donors were white British and more were female, and clonal diversity was possibly underestimated. Baseline serostatus was positive in only six AZD1222 recipients. Reportedly, nearly half the spike-specific TCRs target unmutated variant regions.

Points on this clone: Its antigen remains unknown.

CDR1 is SGHRS, CDR2 YFSETQ, per germline. Trimming cost V 3 bases and J 3 bases; bases outside gene matches: 5. The CDR3 runs to 16 residues. Profiling relied on immunoSEQ multiplex PCR, and the TCRdb table lists in-frame clones only, not all of them. The sample has about 81,000 clones, 80% to 95% seen once. Material: peripheral blood, obtained 28 days after the second AZD1222 dose. The chain has TRBV5-1 and TRBJ2-6; 8 positions match TRBD1. This receptor was taken from an adult who received the AZD1222 COVID-19 vaccine. The DNA of the CDR3 is TGCGCCAGCAGCTGGCAGGGGGCGGTTGGGGCCAACGTCCTGACTTTC. It yields the protein CASSWQGAVGANVLTF.